These 14 T cell receptor beta chains were sequenced from one sample in a study of Graves' ophthalmopathy and Graves' hyperthyroidism. Amplification of TCR beta CDR3 regions used RNA transcripts. The authors performed first-round RT-PCR with HTBI primers and then a second-round multiplex PCR. One entry per CDR3 protein results from TCRdb running MiXCR on the multiplex PCR reads. Here the sample spans around 1,200,000 distinct CDR3 sequences, less than 45% being singletons. The sequenced sample was peripheral blood or thyroid tissue (not recorded which). The source of these receptors is an adult man with Graves' hyperthyroidism.

As concerns this clonotype: An end of the junction does not agree with germline; a read error may underlie this. The chain carries TRBV28 and TRBJ1-1; D might be TRBD1 (6 bases). The CDR3 covers 15 residues. Germline lookup yields CDR1 MDHEN and CDR2 SYDVKM. CDR3 in amino acids: CASSPWDTLNTEAFF. As DNA, the CDR3 is TGTGCCAGCAGTCCCTGGGACACCTTGAACACTGAAGCATTCTTT.

The rearrangement uses TRBV6-6 and TRBJ1-1, with TRBD1 matching 8 bases. J lost 0 bases, V lost 5 bases, and 5 bases had no gene match. The CDR3 contains 15 residues. CDR1 is MNHNY and CDR2 is SVGAGI in the germline V gene (reference sequence). The CDR3 reads CASSGDRRMNTEAFF. The CDR3 DNA reads as TGTGCCAGCAGTGGGGACAGGAGAATGAACACTGAAGCTTTCTTT.

The chain employs TRBV12-3 or TRBV12-4 and TRBJ2-2; 10 bases agree with TRBD1. V shed 4 bases and J 2 bases; nucleotides not matched to a gene: 10. The CDR3 spans 18 residues. CDR3 region: CASSYLDRGRQNTGELFF. The CDR3 DNA reads as TGTGCCAGCAGTTACTTGGACAGGGGGAGACAAAACACCGGGGAGCTGTTTTTT.

At least ten counts were recorded for this clonotype. The chain links TRBV7-2 to TRBJ2-5; 9 bases agree with TRBD2. The CDR3 contains 16 residues. Germline assignment: CDR1 SGHTA and CDR2 FQGNSA. V shed 1 base and J 6 bases; nucleotides not matched to a gene: 9. The CDR3 DNA sequence: TGTGCCAGCAGCTTAGAGGGGGCGGGGGGGCGGAAGACCCAGTACTTC. This sequence encodes CASSLEGAGGRKTQYF.

V and J are TRBV11-1 and TRBJ2-7; D perhaps matches TRBD1 (6 bases). V lost 5 bases, J lost 4 bases, and 12 bases lay in between. CDR1 and CDR2 from the germline V gene are SGHAT and FQDESV (reference sequence). The length of the CDR3 is 13 residues. The CDR3 reads CASSAATGYEQYF. The CDR3 coding sequence is TGTGCCAGCAGCGCAGCAACAGGGTACGAGCAGTACTTC.

This clonotype was counted at least ten times. V gene TRBV12-3 or TRBV12-4 combines with J gene TRBJ1-3; D is ambiguous. The CDR3 runs 15 residues. Trimming cost V 1 base and J 1 base, with 8 bases left between them. CDR3 bases: TGTGCCAGCAGTTTAGGAGGACGATCTGGAAACACCATATATTTT. Translated, it gives CASSLGGRSGNTIYF.

This clonotype was seen many times. CDR3 nucleotides: TGTGCCAGCAGCTCCGAGGGACGGGATAATTCACCCCTCCACTTT. It codes for CASSSEGRDNSPLHF. The chain employs TRBV9 and TRBJ1-6, with D possibly TRBD1 on 5 matching bases. Germline loops: CDR1 SGDLS, CDR2 YYNGEE. The ends were cut back, 4 bases at V and 5 bases at J, with 13 bases in the middle. This CDR3 is built from 15 residues.

The chain links TRBV29-1 to TRBJ2-5; TRBD2 matches at 8 bases. The CDR3 is 14 amino acids. V gave up 6 bases and J gave up 5 bases; unmatched junction bases: 11. The V gene's germline CDR1 is SQVTM and CDR2 ANQGSEA. The CDR3 sequence: CSVALSGNGETQYF. CDR3 nucleotides: TGCAGCGTGGCCCTTAGCGGGAATGGGGAGACCCAGTACTTC.

The V call is TRBV7-2, the J call TRBJ2-7; 7 nucleotides align to TRBD2. The CDR3 is made up of 15 amino acids. Losses at the gene ends were 2 bases for V and 4 bases for J; bases not matched to a gene: 8. The germline V gene encodes CDR1 SGHTA and CDR2 FQGNSA. In DNA, the CDR3 is TGTGCCAGCAGCTTAAGGCGACTAGCAGAATACGAGCAGTACTTC. This codes for CASSLRRLAEYEQYF.

This clonotype was picked up a small number of times. With a much larger clone just one base away, this may be a read error. The chain is built from TRBV29-1 and TRBJ1-2, with TRBD1 as a possible D gene (6 bases). The CDR3 is 15 amino acids. Per germline, CDR1 SQVTM and CDR2 ANQGSEA. CDR3 sequence: CSVKLQGSAVYGCTF. The CDR3 DNA is TGCAGCGTTAAACTACAGGGCTCAGCCGTCTATGGCTGCACCTTC.

This clonotype has a count of ten or more. The chain is built from TRBV20-1 and TRBJ2-7; TRBD2 aligns across 7 bases. Germline CDR1 and CDR2: DFQATT and SNEGSKA (reference sequence). Trimming at V came to 6 bases and at J to 4 bases, leaving 12 bases not matched to a gene. The CDR3 extends over 14 amino acids. The CDR3 DNA follows: TGCAGTGCCACCCCAGACGCGGGGGAGTACGAGCAGTACTTC. Translating it yields CSATPDAGEYEQYF.

The V call is TRBV30, the J call TRBJ1-5; 8 positions match TRBD1. CDR3 length: 14 residues. Unmatched junction bases numbered 3, after V lost 1 base and J lost 4 bases. Germline loops: CDR1 GTSNPN, CDR2 SVGIG (reference sequence). The CDR3 loop is CAWSGYRGNQPQHF. The CDR3 DNA reads as TGTGCCTGGAGTGGCTACAGGGGGAATCAGCCCCAGCATTTT.

This clonotype was counted between two and nine times. This sequence joins TRBV19 and TRBJ2-7; the D is unclear. The CDR3 consists of 13 residues. CDR1 LNHDA and CDR2 SQIVND come from the germline V gene (reference sequence). Trimming left V 1 base short and J 3 bases short, with 7 bases between. The CDR3 coding sequence is TGTGCCAGTAGTATAGTCCCGGGCTACGAGCAGTACTTC. Its protein product is CASSIVPGYEQYF.

At least ten counts were recorded for this clonotype. The chain joins TRBV9 to TRBJ1-2; D is possibly TRBD1 (6 bases). Germline V gene lookup returns CDR1 SGDLS and CDR2 YYNGEE. V was clipped by 0 bases and J by 4 bases, with 13 bases between them. This CDR3 contains 15 residues. The CDR3 DNA follows: TGTGCCAGCAGCGTAGGACAAGGGGGGGGCTATGGCTACACCTTC. Its translation is CASSVGQGGGYGYTF.